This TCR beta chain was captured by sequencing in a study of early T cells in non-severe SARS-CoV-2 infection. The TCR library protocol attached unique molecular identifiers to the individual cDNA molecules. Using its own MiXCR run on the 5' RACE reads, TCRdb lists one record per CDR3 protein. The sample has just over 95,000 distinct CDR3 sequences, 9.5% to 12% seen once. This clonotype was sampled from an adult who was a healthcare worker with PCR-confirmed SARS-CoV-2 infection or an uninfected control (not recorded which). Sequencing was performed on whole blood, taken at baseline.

The CDR3 sequence is CASSVAGQSYEQYF. The CDR3 nucleotides read TGTGCCAGCAGCGTAGCCGGGCAATCCTACGAGCAGTACTTC. The V call is TRBV9, the J call TRBJ2-7; no firm D call. The V and J ends lost 0 bases and 1 base respectively, with 8 bases between them. Germline loops: CDR1 SGDLS, CDR2 YYNGEE. The length of the CDR3 is 14 residues.